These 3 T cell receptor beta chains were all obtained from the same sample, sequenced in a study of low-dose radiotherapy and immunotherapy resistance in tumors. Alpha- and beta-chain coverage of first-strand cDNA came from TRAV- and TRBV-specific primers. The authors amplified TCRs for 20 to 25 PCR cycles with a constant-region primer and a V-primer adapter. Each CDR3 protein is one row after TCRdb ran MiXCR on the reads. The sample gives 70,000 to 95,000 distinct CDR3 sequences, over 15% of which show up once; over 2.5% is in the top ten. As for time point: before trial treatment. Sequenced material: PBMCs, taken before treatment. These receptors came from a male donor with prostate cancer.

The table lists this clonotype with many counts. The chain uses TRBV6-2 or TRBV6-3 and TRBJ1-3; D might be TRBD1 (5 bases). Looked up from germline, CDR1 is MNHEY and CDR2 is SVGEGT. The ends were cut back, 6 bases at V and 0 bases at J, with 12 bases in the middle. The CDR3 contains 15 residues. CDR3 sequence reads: CASRRGGGSGNTIYF. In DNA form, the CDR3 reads TGTGCCAGCAGGCGGGGGGGGGGCTCTGGAAACACCATATATTTT.

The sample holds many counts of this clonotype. CDR3 nucleotides: TGTGCCAGCTCACCGGGACAGGGGAATCAGCCCCAGCATTTT. It encodes CASSPGQGNQPQHF. V and J are TRBV18 and TRBJ1-5; TRBD1 matches at 10 bases. CDR3 length equals 14 residues. Germline assignment: CDR1 KGHSH and CDR2 LQKENI. The J segment lost 4 bases and the V segment lost 3 bases, leaving 0 bases of the junction unmatched.

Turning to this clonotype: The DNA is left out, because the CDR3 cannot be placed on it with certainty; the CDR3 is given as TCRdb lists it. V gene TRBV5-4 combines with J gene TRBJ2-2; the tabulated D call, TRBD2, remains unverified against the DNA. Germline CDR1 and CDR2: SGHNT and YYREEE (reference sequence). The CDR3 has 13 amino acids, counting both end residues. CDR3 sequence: CASSLGGGELFFF.